The source of this TCR beta chain is a study of a mutant IDH1 vaccine in newly diagnosed glioma. The wider study: The study started vaccination 4-6 weeks after radiotherapy alone, or with temozolomide cycles. Males made up about 62% and females approximately 40% of treated patients, whose mean age was roughly 40 years. Patients' prior therapy spanned radiotherapy, temozolomide, or both; most underwent both.

The time point is: week 11, during vaccination. The investigators gave 300 ug of mutant IDH1 20-mer peptide in each vaccine dose, together with topical imiquimod. Using immunoSEQ multiplex PCR, the repertoire was profiled, and TCRdb retains in-frame clones only, with some absent. In the table there are about 32,000 clones, 75% to 85% of which are singletons. Germline CDR1 is LNHDA and CDR2 is SQIVND (reference sequence). The CDR3 runs 13 residues. V was trimmed by 4 bases and J by 3 bases, leaving 9 bases between them. This clone turned up a few times. Its antigen remains unidentified. The clonotype originates from a man aged 30-40 years with glioma. The sample here was PBMCs, taken from a glioma patient whose treatment included an IDH1 peptide vaccine. The chain combines TRBV19 with TRBJ1-1; the D is unclear. The CDR3 DNA reads as TGTGCCAGTAGTACTGGAAGTTACACTGAAGCTTTCTTT. Translation: CASSTGSYTEAFF.